This T cell receptor (beta chain) originates from a study of T cell responses to AZD1222 COVID-19 vaccine. Germline lookup yields CDR1 MRHNA and CDR2 SNTAGT. CDR3 length equals 14 residues. V lost 5 bases and J lost 5, with 13 bases in between. Using immunoSEQ multiplex PCR, the repertoire was profiled, and TCRdb retains in-frame clones only, with some absent. The table records around 80,000 clones, approximately 85% of them present only once. This specimen consisted of peripheral blood, obtained 28 days after the second AZD1222 dose. The V call is TRBV6-4, the J call TRBJ1-5; D is undetermined. The receptor's source is an adult who received the AZD1222 COVID-19 vaccine. The CDR3 sequence: CASSKYFDDQPQHF. CDR3 in DNA: TGTGCCAGCAGTAAGTACTTTGACGATCAGCCCCAGCATTTT.